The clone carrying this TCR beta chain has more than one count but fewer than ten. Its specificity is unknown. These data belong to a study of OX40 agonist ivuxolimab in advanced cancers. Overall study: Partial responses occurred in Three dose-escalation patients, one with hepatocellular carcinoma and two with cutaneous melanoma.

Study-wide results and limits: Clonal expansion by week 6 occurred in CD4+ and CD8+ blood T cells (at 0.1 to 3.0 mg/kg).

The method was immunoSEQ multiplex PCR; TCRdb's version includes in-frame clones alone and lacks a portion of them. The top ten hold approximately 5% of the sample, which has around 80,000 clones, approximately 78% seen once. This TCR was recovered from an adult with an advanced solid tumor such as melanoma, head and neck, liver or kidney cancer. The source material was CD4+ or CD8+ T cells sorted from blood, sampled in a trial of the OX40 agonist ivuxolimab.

CDR3 in DNA: TGTGCCAGTAGTATAGAGGTAGATACGCAGTATTTT. This sequence encodes CASSIEVDTQYF. The rearrangement joins TRBV19 to TRBJ2-3; D is uncertain. Trimming cost V 0 bases and J 5 bases, with 3 bases left between them. CDR3 length equals 12 residues. CDR1 and CDR2 (germline): LNHDA, SQIVND (reference sequence). Together with reference TRBV19 and TRBJ2-3, the CDR3 gives the full variable domain: DGGITQSPKYLFRKEGQNVTLSCEQNLNHDAMYWYRQDPGQGLRLIYYSQIVNDFQKGDIAEGYSVSREKKESFPLTVTSAQKNPTAFYLCASSIEVDTQYFGPGTRLTVL.